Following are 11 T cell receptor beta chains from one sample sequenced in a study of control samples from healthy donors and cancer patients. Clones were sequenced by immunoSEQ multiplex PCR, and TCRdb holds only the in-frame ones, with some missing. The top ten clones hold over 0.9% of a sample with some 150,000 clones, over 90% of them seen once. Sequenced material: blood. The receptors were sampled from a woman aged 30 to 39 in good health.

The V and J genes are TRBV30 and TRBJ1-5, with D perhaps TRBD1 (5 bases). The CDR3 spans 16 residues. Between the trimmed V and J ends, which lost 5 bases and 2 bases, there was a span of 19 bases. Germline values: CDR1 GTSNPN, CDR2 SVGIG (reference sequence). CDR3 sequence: CAWDGEFGGGNQPQHF. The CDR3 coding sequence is TGTGCCTGGGACGGGGAATTCGGAGGGGGCAATCAGCCCCAGCATTTT. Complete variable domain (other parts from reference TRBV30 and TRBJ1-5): SQTIHQWPATLVQPVGSPLSLECTVEGTSNPNLYWYRQAAGRGLQLLFYSVGIGQISSEVPQNLSASRPQDRQFILSSKKLLLSDSGFYLCAWDGEFGGGNQPQHFGDGTRLSIL.

CDR3 amino acids: CAGEPAGDRSLNSPLHF. CDR3 coding DNA: TGCGCCGGGGAACCCGCCGGGGACAGAAGTCTCAATTCACCCCTCCACTTT. The chain couples TRBV23-1 to TRBJ1-6; 7 bases map to TRBD1. TRBV23-1 is an open reading frame whose function is uncertain. J lost 7 bases, V lost 11 bases, and 20 bases had no gene match. The CDR3 contains 17 residues.

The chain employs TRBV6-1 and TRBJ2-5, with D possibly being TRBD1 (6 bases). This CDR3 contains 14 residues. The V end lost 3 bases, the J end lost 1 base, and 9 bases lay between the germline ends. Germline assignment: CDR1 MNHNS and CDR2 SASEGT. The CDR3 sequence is CASSDRGSQETQYF. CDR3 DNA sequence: TGTGCCAGCAGTGACAGGGGATCCCAAGAGACCCAGTACTTC.

CDR3 sequence: CSALPPGPGSTDTQYF. The CDR3 DNA is TGCAGCGCCCTACCCCCGGGACCAGGGTCCACAGATACGCAGTATTTT. The gene calls are TRBV29-1 and TRBJ2-3, with D perhaps TRBD1 or TRBD2 (5 bases each). V gave up 7 bases and J gave up 2 bases, with 22 bases separating them. The CDR3 has 16 residues. Looked up from germline, CDR1 is SQVTM and CDR2 is ANQGSEA.

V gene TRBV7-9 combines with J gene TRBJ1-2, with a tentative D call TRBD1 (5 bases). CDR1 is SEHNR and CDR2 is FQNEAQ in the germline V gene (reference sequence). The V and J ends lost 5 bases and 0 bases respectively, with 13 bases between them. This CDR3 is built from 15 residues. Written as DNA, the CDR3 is TGTGCCAGCAGCCCAGGACAACGTCCTAACTATGGCTACACCTTC. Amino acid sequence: CASSPGQRPNYGYTF.

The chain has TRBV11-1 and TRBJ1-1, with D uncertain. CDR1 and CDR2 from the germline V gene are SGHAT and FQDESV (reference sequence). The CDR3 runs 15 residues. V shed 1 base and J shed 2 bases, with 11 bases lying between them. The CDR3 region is CASSLDRAVNTEAFF. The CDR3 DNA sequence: TGTGCCAGCAGCTTAGATCGCGCCGTAAACACTGAAGCTTTCTTT.

The CDR3 region has the DNA TGTGCCATCAGTGAGACGGGACAGGGGGCTGGCACTGAAGCTTTCTTT. It encodes CAISETGQGAGTEAFF. The rearrangement uses TRBV10-3 and TRBJ1-1; 12 bases agree with TRBD1. V was clipped by 2 bases and J by 4 bases; unmatched bases: 5. Germline CDR1 is ENHRY and CDR2 is SYGVKD. CDR3 size: 16 residues.

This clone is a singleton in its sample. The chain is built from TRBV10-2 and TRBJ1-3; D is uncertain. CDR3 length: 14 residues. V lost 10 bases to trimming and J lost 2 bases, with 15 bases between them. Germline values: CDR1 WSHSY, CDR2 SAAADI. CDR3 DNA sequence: TGCGCCACCGCGGGAATCTTGCCTGGAAACACCATATATTTT. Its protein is CATAGILPGNTIYF.

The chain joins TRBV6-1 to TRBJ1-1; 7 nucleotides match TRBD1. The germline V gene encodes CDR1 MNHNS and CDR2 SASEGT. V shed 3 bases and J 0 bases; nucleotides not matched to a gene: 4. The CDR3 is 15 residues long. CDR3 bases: TGTGCCAGCAGTGAGGGACAGCTCATGAACACTGAAGCTTTCTTT. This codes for CASSEGQLMNTEAFF.

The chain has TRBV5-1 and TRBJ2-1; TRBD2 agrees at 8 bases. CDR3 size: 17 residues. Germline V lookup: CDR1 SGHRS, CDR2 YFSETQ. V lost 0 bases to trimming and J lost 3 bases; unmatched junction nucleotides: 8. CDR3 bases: TGCGCCAGCAGCTTGGGATCGTTCCTAGCGGGCTACAATGAGCAGTTCTTC. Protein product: CASSLGSFLAGYNEQFF.

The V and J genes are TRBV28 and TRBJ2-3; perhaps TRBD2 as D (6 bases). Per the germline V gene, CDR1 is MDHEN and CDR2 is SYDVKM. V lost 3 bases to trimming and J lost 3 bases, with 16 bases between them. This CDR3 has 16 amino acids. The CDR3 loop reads CASSFFWEEVTDTQYF. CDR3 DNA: TGTGCCAGCAGTTTTTTTTGGGAGGAGGTTACAGATACGCAGTATTTT.